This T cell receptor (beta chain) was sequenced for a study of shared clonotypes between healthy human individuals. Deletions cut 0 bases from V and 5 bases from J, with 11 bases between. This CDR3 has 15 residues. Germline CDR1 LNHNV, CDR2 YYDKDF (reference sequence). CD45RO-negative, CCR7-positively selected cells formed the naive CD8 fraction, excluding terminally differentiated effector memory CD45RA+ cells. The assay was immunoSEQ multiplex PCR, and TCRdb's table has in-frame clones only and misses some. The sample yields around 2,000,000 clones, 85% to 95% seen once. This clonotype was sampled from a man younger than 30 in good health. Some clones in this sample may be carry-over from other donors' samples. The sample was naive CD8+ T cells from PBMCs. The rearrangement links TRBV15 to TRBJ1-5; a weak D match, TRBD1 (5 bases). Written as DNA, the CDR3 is TGTGCCACCAGCAGAGATTGGGGAGGGGATCAGCCCCAGCATTTT. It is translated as CATSRDWGGDQPQHF.